These T cell receptor beta chains were read from a single sample in a study of cytomegalovirus exposure and HLA in healthy donors. Only in-frame clones appear in the TCRdb table, and some are missing; sequencing was by immunoSEQ multiplex PCR. Of more than 65,000 clones detected, roughly 72% appear once; the ten largest clones hold about 6.2%. Sequenced material: PBMCs. All receptors derive from a woman aged 50 to 65 in good health and CMV-seropositive. CDR3s include the opening cysteine and the closing phenylalanine or tryptophan. D genes are given only for firm matches. Some rows have no size entry. The others give once, few or many, or a class for an expanded clone.

V gene	J gene	D gene	clone size	CDR3 protein	CDR3 DNA
TRBV18	TRBJ2-1	TRBD1	.	CASSQKPGQEFF	TGTGCCAGCTCACAAAAGCCGGGACAGGAGTTCTTC
TRBV29-1	TRBJ2-1	TRBD2	.	CSVGRPRLAGVLGNEQFF	TGCAGCGTTGGGCGGCCCCGACTAGCGGGAGTCCTTGGAAATGAGCAGTTCTTC
TRBV30	TRBJ1-2	.	.	CAWDAHDSPNYGYTF	TGTGCCTGGGATGCTCACGACAGCCCTAACTATGGCTACACCTTC
TRBV19	TRBJ2-7	TRBD1	.	CASSSGTGSYEQYF	TGTGCCAGTAGTAGCGGGACAGGTTCCTACGAGCAGTACTTC
TRBV5-1	TRBJ1-4	.	.	CASSLAPRGEGEKLFF	TGCGCCAGCAGCTTGGCCCCCCGGGGTGAAGGTGAAAAACTGTTTTTT
TRBV19	TRBJ2-5	.	.	CASSIRLGKETQYF	TGTGCCAGTAGTATCCGACTAGGGAAAGAGACCCAGTACTTC
TRBV18	TRBJ2-1	TRBD1	.	CASSPSGRGLVNEQFF	TGTGCCAGCTCACCATCTGGCAGGGGGCTAGTCAATGAGCAGTTCTTC
TRBV25-1	TRBJ1-2	.	.	CASSESPGIYGYTF	TGTGCCAGCAGTGAATCCCCGGGGATCTATGGCTACACCTTC
TRBV30	TRBJ1-5	TRBD1	few	CAWSDGLGTGYNQPQHF	TGTGCCTGGAGTGATGGTTTGGGGACAGGGTACAATCAGCCCCAGCATTTT
TRBV5-1	TRBJ2-3	.	.	CASRQASSTDTQYF	TGCGCCAGCAGACAGGCCTCTAGCACAGATACGCAGTATTTT
TRBV29-1	TRBJ2-7	.	.	CSVGRGMSYEQYF	TGCAGCGTGGGACGGGGGATGTCCTACGAGCAGTACTTC
TRBV6-5	TRBJ2-3	.	.	CASSPRRSGGTQYF	TGTGCCAGCAGTCCTCGACGGTCCGGCGGTACGCAGTATTTT
TRBV5-4	TRBJ2-1	TRBD2	.	CASSLGWTSGGLSYNEQFF	TGTGCCAGCAGCTTAGGATGGACTAGCGGAGGTTTATCCTACAATGAGCAGTTCTTC
TRBV7-2	TRBJ2-1	TRBD1	few	CASSLAGTEYNEQFF	TGTGCCAGCAGCCTCGCCGGGACAGAATACAATGAGCAGTTCTTC
TRBV2	TRBJ1-6	TRBD1	.	CASRQTGSSYNSPLHF	TGTGCCAGCAGGCAGACAGGGAGCTCCTATAATTCACCCCTCCACTTT
TRBV28	TRBJ2-4	.	.	CASSAAAAKNIQYF	TGTGCCAGCAGTGCCGCAGCGGCCAAAAACATTCAGTACTTC
TRBV2	TRBJ1-4	.	.	CARRQDPNEKLFF	TGTGCCAGGAGACAGGACCCCAATGAAAAACTGTTTTTT
TRBV15	TRBJ1-2	TRBD1	.	CATSRVGGGQGPSNYGYTF	TGTGCCACCAGCAGAGTCGGGGGGGGACAGGGGCCTTCTAACTATGGCTACACCTTC
TRBV7-2	TRBJ2-7	TRBD1	.	CASSLGGGQGREQYF	TGTGCCAGCAGCCTAGGGGGAGGACAGGGACGAGAGCAGTACTTC
TRBV4-2	TRBJ1-5	.	.	CASSQDGGGSRQPQHF	TGTGCCAGCAGCCAAGATGGCGGGGGGAGTCGGCAGCCCCAGCATTTT
TRBV2	TRBJ1-1	.	many	CASRQWGNTEAFF	TGTGCCAGTAGACAGTGGGGGAACACTGAAGCTTTCTTT
TRBV6-5	TRBJ2-3	TRBD2	.	CASKAGGFTDTQYF	TGTGCCAGCAAGGCGGGAGGATTCACAGATACGCAGTATTTT
TRBV14	TRBJ2-1	TRBD2	.	CASSALAGGQFF	TGTGCCAGCAGCGCTCTAGCGGGAGGACAGTTCTTC
TRBV7-9	TRBJ2-1	.	few	CASSSGLNNEQFF	TGTGCCAGCAGCTCAGGACTAAACAATGAGCAGTTCTTC
TRBV6-1	TRBJ2-4	TRBD1	.	CASSTQGAQNIQYF	TGTGCCAGCAGCACACAGGGGGCCCAAAACATTCAGTACTTC
TRBV2	TRBJ1-2	.	few	CASSRQTNYGYTF	TGTGCCAGCTCGCGACAGACTAACTATGGCTACACCTTC
TRBV10-2	TRBJ2-7	TRBD2	.	CASSEGLAGYEQYF	TGCGCCAGCAGTGAAGGACTAGCGGGGTACGAGCAGTACTTC
TRBV28	TRBJ2-7	.	.	CASSLGPGYEQYF	TGTGCCAGCAGTTTAGGGCCCGGCTACGAGCAGTACTTC
TRBV27	TRBJ2-7	TRBD2	.	CASRGGVGYEQYF	TGTGCCAGCAGGGGAGGGGTTGGCTACGAGCAGTACTTC
TRBV2	TRBJ1-1	.	.	CASSDGANTEAFF	TGTGCCAGCAGCGACGGAGCAAACACTGAAGCTTTCTTT
TRBV7-7	TRBJ2-5	.	.	CASSLGPFRDQETQYF	TGTGCTAGCAGCTTAGGGCCCTTTCGGGACCAAGAGACCCAGTACTTC
TRBV29-1	TRBJ1-5	.	.	CSVRTNPRDQHF	TGCAGCGTCCGTACGAATCCACGGGATCAGCATTTT
TRBV5-1	TRBJ2-3	.	.	CASSHGQSTDTQYF	TGCGCCAGCAGCCACGGACAAAGCACAGATACGCAGTATTTT
TRBV6-1	TRBJ1-4	.	few	CASSLTNEKLFF	TGTGCCAGCAGTCTCACTAATGAAAAACTGTTTTTT
TRBV2	TRBJ2-7	.	.	CASSEAARTEQYF	TGTGCCAGCAGTGAAGCGGCACGGACTGAGCAGTACTTC
TRBV28	TRBJ2-7	.	.	CASSISGTTYEQYF	TGTGCCAGCAGTATCTCCGGGACAACCTACGAGCAGTACTTC
TRBV28	TRBJ1-4	.	.	CASSTTGSANEKLFF	TGTGCCAGCAGTACCACAGGGAGTGCTAATGAAAAACTGTTTTTT
TRBV4-1	TRBJ1-4	TRBD1	.	CASSQPPGTGNEKLFF	TGCGCCAGCAGCCAGCCCCCCGGGACAGGGAACGAAAAACTGTTTTTT
TRBV29-1	TRBJ1-1	.	once	CSVELGAYTEAFF	TGCAGCGTTGAGTTAGGGGCTTACACTGAAGCTTTCTTT
TRBV20-1	TRBJ2-5	.	.	CSAQGGETQYF	TGCAGTGCGCAGGGGGGAGAGACCCAGTACTTC
TRBV11-3	TRBJ1-2	.	.	CASSLGGLSYTF	TGTGCCAGCAGCTTAGGGGGCTTAAGCTACACCTTC
TRBV18	TRBJ2-2	TRBD2	.	CASSPLPGLAGGYTGELFF	TGTGCCAGCTCACCCTTACCGGGACTAGCGGGAGGATACACCGGGGAGCTGTTTTTT
TRBV5-1	TRBJ2-2	TRBD2	.	CASSPMTSSNTGELFF	TGCGCCAGCAGCCCCATGACTAGCTCGAACACCGGGGAGCTGTTTTTT
TRBV10-3	TRBJ2-7	TRBD1	.	CAINIADRAGYEQYF	TGTGCCATCAATATTGCAGACAGGGCTGGATACGAGCAGTACTTC
TRBV19	TRBJ1-5	TRBD1	.	CASSAPTGGVQPQHF	TGTGCCAGTAGTGCCCCGACAGGGGGAGTTCAGCCCCAGCATTTT
TRBV19	TRBJ2-1	TRBD2	.	CASRPGGPNNEQFF	TGTGCCAGTAGGCCGGGAGGGCCCAACAATGAGCAGTTCTTC